The entry below gives a single T cell receptor (beta chain) sequence along with its context. Its antigen is as yet unknown. The library put unique molecular identifiers onto individual cDNA molecules. In the original analysis: Sample TCR totals centred on a median of roughly 96,000, ranging about 20,000 to 690,600. TCRdb analysed the RACE reads with MiXCR anew, one entry per CDR3 protein. The V and J calls reflect TCRdb's pipeline rather than the authors' work. The sample includes 35,000 to 50,000 distinct CDR3 sequences, about 3.5% of them seen just once. These data are taken from a study of human T cells and chemical hapten exposure. Study observations and caveats: No change in TCRs above 1 in 1000 frequency was produced by DPC sensitization.

J lost 10 bases, V lost 0 bases, and 7 bases had no gene match. CDR1 is SGDLS and CDR2 is YYNGEE in the germline V gene. The CDR3 spans 15 residues. Stated time point: healthy volunteer bleed at 6 weeks. The total RNA was obtained from whole blood that was not fractionated. The sequence was obtained from a human donor in good health. Some clones in this sample may be carry-over from other donors' samples. The chain is built from TRBV9 and TRBJ2-1; 10 nucleotides match TRBD2. Sequencing was carried out using whole blood. DNA of the CDR3: TGTGCCAGCAGCGTAGGAATAGCGGGAGGTTCCGAGCAGTTCTTC. Its translation is CASSVGIAGGSEQFF. Full variable domain (remainder filled in from reference TRBV9 and TRBJ2-1): DSGVTQTPKHLITATGQRVTLRCSPRSGDLSVYWYQQSLDQGLQFLIQYYNGEERAKGNILERFSAQQFPDLHSELNLSSLELGDSALYFCASSVGIAGGSEQFFGPGTRLTVL.